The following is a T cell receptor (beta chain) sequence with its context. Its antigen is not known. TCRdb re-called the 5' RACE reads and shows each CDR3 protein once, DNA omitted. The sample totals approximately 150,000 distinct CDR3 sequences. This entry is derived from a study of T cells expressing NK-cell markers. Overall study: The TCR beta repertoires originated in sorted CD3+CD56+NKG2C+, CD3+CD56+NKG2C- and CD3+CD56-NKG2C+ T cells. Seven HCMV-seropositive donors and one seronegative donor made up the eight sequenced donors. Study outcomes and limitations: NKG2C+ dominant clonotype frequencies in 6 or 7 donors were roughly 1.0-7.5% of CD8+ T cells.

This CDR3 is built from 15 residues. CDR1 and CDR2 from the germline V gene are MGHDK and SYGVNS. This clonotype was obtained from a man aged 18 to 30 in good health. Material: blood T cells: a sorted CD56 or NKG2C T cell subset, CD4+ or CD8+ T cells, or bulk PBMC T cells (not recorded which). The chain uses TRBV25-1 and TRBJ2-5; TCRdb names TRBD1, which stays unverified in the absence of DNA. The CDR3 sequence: CASTPFGVRQETQYF. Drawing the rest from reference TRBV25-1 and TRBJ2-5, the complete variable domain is EADIYQTPRYLVIGTGKKITLECSQTMGHDKMYWYQQDPGMELHLIHYSYGVNSTEKGDLSSESTVSRIRTEHFPLTLESARPSHTSQYLCASTPFGVRQETQYFGPGTRLLVL.